The 17 T cell receptor beta chains presented below share a single source sample, sequenced in a study of identical twins. TCRdb reanalysed the 5' RACE reads using MiXCR and keeps one entry per CDR3 protein. The table records 430,000 or so distinct CDR3 sequences, 20% to 30% of them present only once. These records were also assigned to another study, of T cells expressing NK-cell markers.

The sequenced sample consisted of CD4+ T cells sorted from blood. These TCRs come from a woman aged 18-30 years in good health.

This clonotype was picked up many times. The gene calls are TRBV7-6 and TRBJ2-7; TRBD1 aligns across 7 bases. Germline V lookup: CDR1 SGHVS, CDR2 FNYEAQ. The J segment lost 3 bases and the V segment lost 1 base, leaving 6 bases of the junction unmatched. This CDR3 is built from 15 residues. This chain's CDR3 is CASSLGQGRGYEQYF. CDR3 sequence (DNA): TGTGCCAGCAGCTTAGGACAGGGTAGAGGCTACGAGCAGTACTTC.

The rearrangement links TRBV7-2 to TRBJ2-3, with 7 nucleotides matching TRBD2. Trimming took 3 bases from V and 4 from J; bases not matched to a gene: 10. The CDR3 has 16 amino acids. Germline V CDR1 and CDR2: SGHTA, FQGNSA. CDR3 region: CASSFTGTTSADTQYF. The DNA for the CDR3 is TGTGCCAGCAGCTTTACCGGGACTACCTCCGCAGATACGCAGTATTTT.

This clonotype was detected only a few times. The V gene is TRBV5-1, the J gene TRBJ2-7; D is perhaps TRBD1 (8 bases). Germline V CDR1 and CDR2: SGHRS, YFSETQ. V was trimmed by 2 bases and J by 4 bases, leaving 13 bases between them. The CDR3 contains 14 residues. CDR3 amino acids: CASSLTGGEYEQYF. The CDR3 DNA follows: TGCGCCAGCAGCTTAACAGGGGGGGAATACGAGCAGTACTTC.

The table lists this clonotype with a few counts. The V gene is TRBV9, the J gene TRBJ2-1, with D maybe TRBD2 (6 bases). Between the trimmed V and J ends, which lost 6 bases and 3 bases, there was a span of 19 bases. CDR3 size: 16 residues. Germline loops: CDR1 SGDLS, CDR2 YYNGEE. The CDR3 DNA is TGTGCCAGCACCCCCGGCGGGACCAGACACTACAATGAGCAGTTCTTC. This codes for CASTPGGTRHYNEQFF. Drawing the rest from reference TRBV9 and TRBJ2-1, the complete variable domain is DSGVTQTPKHLITATGQRVTLRCSPRSGDLSVYWYQQSLDQGLQFLIQYYNGEERAKGNILERFSAQQFPDLHSELNLSSLELGDSALYFCASTPGGTRHYNEQFFGPGTRLTVL.

V is TRBV9 and J is TRBJ1-4; D is ambiguous. Between the trimmed V and J ends, which lost 5 bases and 7 bases, there was a span of 15 bases. Germline CDR1 is SGDLS and CDR2 is YYNGEE. The CDR3 spans 14 residues. The CDR3 is CASSSAPWREKLFF. In DNA form, the CDR3 reads TGTGCCAGCAGTTCAGCCCCTTGGCGTGAAAAACTGTTTTTT.

This clonotype was observed a handful of times. The J gene is TRBJ1-3, the V gene TRBV25-1; 7 positions match TRBD1. V lost 3 bases, J lost 3 bases, and 5 bases stayed unmatched. The CDR3 is 15 residues long. Germline assignment: CDR1 MGHDK and CDR2 SYGVNS. CDR3 residues: CASSDQTGHGNTIYF. CDR3 nucleotide sequence: TGTGCCAGCAGTGACCAGACAGGGCATGGAAACACCATATATTTT. Drawing the rest from reference TRBV25-1 and TRBJ1-3, the complete variable domain is EADIYQTPRYLVIGTGKKITLECSQTMGHDKMYWYQQDPGMELHLIHYSYGVNSTEKGDLSSESTVSRIRTEHFPLTLESARPSHTSQYLCASSDQTGHGNTIYFGEGSWLTVV.

Only a few counts were recorded for this clonotype. The rearrangement links TRBV12-3 or TRBV12-4 to TRBJ2-3; D tentatively fits TRBD1 or TRBD2 (5 bases each). V was trimmed by 3 bases and J by 2 bases, leaving 15 bases between them. This CDR3 contains 16 residues. CDR3 region: CASSFRGSAHTDTQYF. The CDR3 bases are TGTGCCAGCAGTTTTCGGGGCTCCGCTCACACAGATACGCAGTATTTT.

The gene calls are TRBV20-1 and TRBJ1-2, with D hard to call. Trimming took 6 bases from V and 2 from J, leaving 13 bases between them. Per germline, CDR1 DFQATT and CDR2 SNEGSKA (reference sequence). This CDR3 spans 13 amino acids. CDR3 residues: CSAPPGQNYGYTF. The CDR3 region has the DNA TGCAGTGCCCCCCCGGGCCAGAACTATGGCTACACCTTC.

There are a few counts of this clonotype. J is TRBJ1-3 and V is TRBV11-2, with D unresolved. V was pared by 3 bases and J by 2 bases, with 8 bases between. The CDR3 contains 14 residues. Germline V gene sequence: CDR1 SGHAT, CDR2 FQNNGV. In nucleotides, the CDR3 is TGTGCCAGCAGCTTGAGCGGGACTGGAAACACCATATATTTT. Translating it yields CASSLSGTGNTIYF.

The J gene is TRBJ2-7, the V gene TRBV7-9; possible D gene TRBD1, 6 bases. V lost 5 bases and J 0 bases, leaving 11 bases between the germline ends. The CDR3 sequence is 14 residues long. Germline-derived CDR1 and CDR2 are SEHNR and FQNEAQ (reference sequence). In DNA form, the CDR3 reads TGTGCCAGCAGCAGAACAGGGACCTCCTACGAGCAGTACTTC. It specifies CASSRTGTSYEQYF.

The V call is TRBV20-1, the J call TRBJ2-1, with D maybe TRBD2 (6 bases). Germline-derived CDR1 and CDR2 are DFQATT and SNEGSKA (reference sequence). Trimming removed 2 bases at V and 6 bases at J, with 20 bases between. This CDR3 region has 16 residues. The DNA for the CDR3 is TGCAGTGCTAGAAAATCTGAGGGCGGGATCCGCAATGAGCAGTTCTTC. Translating gives CSARKSEGGIRNEQFF.

This clonotype was counted many times. The V call is TRBV12-3 or TRBV12-4, the J call TRBJ1-2, with 8 bases matching TRBD1. With V trimmed by 6 bases and J by 4 bases, 4 bases remained unmatched. The CDR3 sequence is 13 residues long. The CDR3 DNA reads TGTGCCAGCAGCCGCGACAGGGGCTATGGCTACACCTTC. This sequence encodes CASSRDRGYGYTF.

The chain uses TRBV12-3 or TRBV12-4 and TRBJ2-5; D may be TRBD2 (6 bases). This CDR3 region has 14 residues. V was trimmed by 2 bases and J by 6 bases, leaving 13 bases between them. The DNA for the CDR3 is TGTGCCAGCAGTTTATTCGGGGGACGGCAGACCCAGTACTTC. Its protein product is CASSLFGGRQTQYF.

The chain employs TRBV27 and TRBJ1-5, with unresolved D. The germline CDR1 and CDR2 sequences are MNHEY and SMNVEV (reference sequence). Between the trimmed V and J ends, which lost 4 bases and 2 bases, there was a span of 12 bases. The CDR3 has 15 amino acids. CDR3: CASSSSRVGNQPQHF. In DNA, the CDR3 is TGTGCCAGCAGTTCGTCTCGGGTGGGCAATCAGCCCCAGCATTTT.

This sequence joins TRBV12-3 or TRBV12-4 and TRBJ2-1, with 8 bases identical to TRBD2. CDR3 length: 15 amino acids. The V and J ends lost 6 bases and 8 bases, in that order; junction bases with no gene match: 12. For the CDR3, the DNA is TGTGCCAGCAGCCCCGGGAGGGGAGCGAGGGATGAGCAGTTCTTC. Translated, it gives CASSPGRGARDEQFF.

V usage is TRBV18 and J usage is TRBJ2-1, with D possibly being TRBD2 (6 bases). Germline V CDR1 and CDR2: KGHSH, LQKENI. Between the trimmed V and J ends, which lost 3 bases and 2 bases, there was a span of 11 bases. The CDR3 runs to 15 residues. DNA of the CDR3: TGTGCCAGCTCACCTAGCGGAGCCACCTACAATGAGCAGTTCTTC. Translating it yields CASSPSGATYNEQFF.

The gene calls are TRBV4-3 and TRBJ2-3; 14 nucleotides align to TRBD2. The CDR3 totals 16 residues. J was trimmed by 4 bases and V by 6 bases; bases with no gene match: 6. Germline loops: CDR1 LGHNA, CDR2 YSLEER. CDR3 coding DNA: TGCGCCAGCAGACCGGGACTAGCGGGAGAGGCAGATACGCAGTATTTT. It codes for CASRPGLAGEADTQYF.